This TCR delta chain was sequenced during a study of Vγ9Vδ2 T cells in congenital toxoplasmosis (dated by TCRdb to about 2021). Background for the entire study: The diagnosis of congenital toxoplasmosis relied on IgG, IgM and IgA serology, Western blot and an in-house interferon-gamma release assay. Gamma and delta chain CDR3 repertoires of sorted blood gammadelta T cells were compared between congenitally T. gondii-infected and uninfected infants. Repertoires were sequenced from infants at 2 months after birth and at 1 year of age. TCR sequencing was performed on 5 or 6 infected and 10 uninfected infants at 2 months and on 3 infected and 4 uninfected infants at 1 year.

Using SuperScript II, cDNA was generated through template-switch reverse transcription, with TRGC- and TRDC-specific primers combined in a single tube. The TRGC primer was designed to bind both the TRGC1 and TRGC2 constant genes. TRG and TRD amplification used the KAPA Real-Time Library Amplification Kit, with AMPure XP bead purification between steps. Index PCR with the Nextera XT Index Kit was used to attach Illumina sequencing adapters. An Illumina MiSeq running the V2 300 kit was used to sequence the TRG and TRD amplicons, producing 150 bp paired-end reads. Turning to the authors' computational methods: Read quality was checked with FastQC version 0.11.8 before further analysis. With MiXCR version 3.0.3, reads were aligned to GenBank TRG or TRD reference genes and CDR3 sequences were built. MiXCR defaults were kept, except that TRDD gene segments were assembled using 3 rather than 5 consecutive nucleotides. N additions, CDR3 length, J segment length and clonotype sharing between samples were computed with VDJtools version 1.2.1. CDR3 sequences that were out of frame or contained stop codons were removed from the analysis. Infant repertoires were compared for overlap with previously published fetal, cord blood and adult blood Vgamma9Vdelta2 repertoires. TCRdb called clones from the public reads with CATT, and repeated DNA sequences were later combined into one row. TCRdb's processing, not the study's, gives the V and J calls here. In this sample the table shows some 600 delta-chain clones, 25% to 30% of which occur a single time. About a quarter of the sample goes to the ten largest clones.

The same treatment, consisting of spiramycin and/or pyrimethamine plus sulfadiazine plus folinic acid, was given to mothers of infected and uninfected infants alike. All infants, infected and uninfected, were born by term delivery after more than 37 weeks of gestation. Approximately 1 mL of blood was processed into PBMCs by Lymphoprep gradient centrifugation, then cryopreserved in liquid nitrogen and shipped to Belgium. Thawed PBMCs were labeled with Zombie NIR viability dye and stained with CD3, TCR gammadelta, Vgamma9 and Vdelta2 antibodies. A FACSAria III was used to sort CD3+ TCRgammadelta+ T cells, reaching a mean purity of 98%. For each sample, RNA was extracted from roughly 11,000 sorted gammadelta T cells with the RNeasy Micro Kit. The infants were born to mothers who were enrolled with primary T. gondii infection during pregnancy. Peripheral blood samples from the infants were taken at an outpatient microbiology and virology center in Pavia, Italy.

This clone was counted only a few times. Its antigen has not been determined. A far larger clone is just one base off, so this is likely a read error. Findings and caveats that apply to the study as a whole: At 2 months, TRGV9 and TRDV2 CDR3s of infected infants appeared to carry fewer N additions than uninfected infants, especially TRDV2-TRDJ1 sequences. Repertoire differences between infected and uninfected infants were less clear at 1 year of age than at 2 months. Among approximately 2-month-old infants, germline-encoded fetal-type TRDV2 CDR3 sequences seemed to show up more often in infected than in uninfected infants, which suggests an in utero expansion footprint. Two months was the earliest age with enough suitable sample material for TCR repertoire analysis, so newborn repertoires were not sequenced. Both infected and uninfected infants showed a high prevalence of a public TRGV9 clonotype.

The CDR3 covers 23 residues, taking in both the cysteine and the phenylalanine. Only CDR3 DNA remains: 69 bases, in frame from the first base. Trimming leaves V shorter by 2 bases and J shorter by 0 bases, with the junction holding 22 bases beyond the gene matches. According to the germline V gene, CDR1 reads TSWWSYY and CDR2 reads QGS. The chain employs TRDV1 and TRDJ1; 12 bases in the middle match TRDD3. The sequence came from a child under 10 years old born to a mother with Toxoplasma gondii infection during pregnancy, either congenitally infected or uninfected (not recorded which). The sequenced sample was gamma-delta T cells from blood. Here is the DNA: TGTGCTCTTGGGGAATCGAGGTTGTCTAGGTACTGGGGGATACTCCTGTACACCGATAAACTCATCTTT. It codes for CALGESRLSRYWGILLYTDKLIF.